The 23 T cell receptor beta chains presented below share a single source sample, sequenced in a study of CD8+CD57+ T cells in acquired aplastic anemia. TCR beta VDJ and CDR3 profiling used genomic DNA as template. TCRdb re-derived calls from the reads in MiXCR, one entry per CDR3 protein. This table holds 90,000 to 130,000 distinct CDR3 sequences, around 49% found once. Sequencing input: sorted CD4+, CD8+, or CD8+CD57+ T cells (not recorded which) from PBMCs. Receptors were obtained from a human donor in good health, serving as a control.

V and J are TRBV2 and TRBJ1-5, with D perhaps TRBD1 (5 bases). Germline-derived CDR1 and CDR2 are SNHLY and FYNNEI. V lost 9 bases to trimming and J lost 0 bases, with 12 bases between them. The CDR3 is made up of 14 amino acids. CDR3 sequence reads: CASRWDDSNQPQHF. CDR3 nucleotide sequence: TGTGCCAGTAGGTGGGACGATAGCAATCAGCCCCAGCATTTT.

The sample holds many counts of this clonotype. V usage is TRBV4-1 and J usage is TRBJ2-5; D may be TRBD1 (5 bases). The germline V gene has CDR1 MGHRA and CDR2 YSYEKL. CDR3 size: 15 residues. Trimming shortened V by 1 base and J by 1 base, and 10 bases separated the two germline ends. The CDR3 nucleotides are TGCGCCAGCAGCCAAGTGATTACAGGCCAAGAGACCCAGTACTTC. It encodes CASSQVITGQETQYF.

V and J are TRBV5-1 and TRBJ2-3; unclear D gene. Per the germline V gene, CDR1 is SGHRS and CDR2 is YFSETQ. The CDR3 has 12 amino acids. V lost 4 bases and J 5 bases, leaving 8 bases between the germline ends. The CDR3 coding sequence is TGCGCCAGCAGCCAGCACGGAGATACGCAGTATTTT. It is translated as CASSQHGDTQYF.

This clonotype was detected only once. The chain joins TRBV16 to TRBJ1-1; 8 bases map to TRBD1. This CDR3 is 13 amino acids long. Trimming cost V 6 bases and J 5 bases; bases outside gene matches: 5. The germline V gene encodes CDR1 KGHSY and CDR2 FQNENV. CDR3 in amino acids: CASSVQGETEAFF. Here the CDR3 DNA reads TGTGCCAGCAGTGTACAGGGGGAAACTGAAGCTTTCTTT.

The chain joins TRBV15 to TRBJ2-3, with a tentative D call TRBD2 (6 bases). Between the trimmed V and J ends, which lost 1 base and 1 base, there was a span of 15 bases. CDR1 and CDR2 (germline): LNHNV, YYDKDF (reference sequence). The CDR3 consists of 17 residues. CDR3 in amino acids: CATSRGVGGSGTDTQYF. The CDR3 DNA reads TGTGCCACCAGCAGAGGCGTGGGGGGTTCGGGCACAGATACGCAGTATTTT. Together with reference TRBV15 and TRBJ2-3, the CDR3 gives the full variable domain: DAMVIQNPRYQVTQFGKPVTLSCSQTLNHNVMYWYQQKSSQAPKLLFHYYDKDFNNEADTPDNFQSRRPNTSFCFLDIRSPGLGDTAMYLCATSRGVGGSGTDTQYFGPGTRLTVL.

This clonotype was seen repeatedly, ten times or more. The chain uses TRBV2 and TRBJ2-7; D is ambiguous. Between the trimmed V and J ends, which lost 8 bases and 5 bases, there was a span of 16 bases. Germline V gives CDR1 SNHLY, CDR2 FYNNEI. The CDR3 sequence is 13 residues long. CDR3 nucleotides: TGTGCCAGCGCCCAGGCGGAAGGAGACGAGCAGTACTTC. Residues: CASAQAEGDEQYF. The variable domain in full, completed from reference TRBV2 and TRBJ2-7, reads EPEVTQTPSHQVTQMGQEVILRCVPISNHLYFYWYRQILGQKVEFLVSFYNNEISEKSEIFDDQFSVERPDGSNFTLKIRSTKLEDSAMYFCASAQAEGDEQYFGPGTRLTVT.

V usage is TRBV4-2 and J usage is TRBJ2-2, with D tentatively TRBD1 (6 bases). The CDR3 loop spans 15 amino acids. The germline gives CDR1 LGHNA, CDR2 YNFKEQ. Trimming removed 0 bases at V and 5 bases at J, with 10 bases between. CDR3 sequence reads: CASSQEGGQTGELFF. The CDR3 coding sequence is TGTGCCAGCAGCCAAGAGGGTGGACAGACCGGGGAGCTGTTTTTT.

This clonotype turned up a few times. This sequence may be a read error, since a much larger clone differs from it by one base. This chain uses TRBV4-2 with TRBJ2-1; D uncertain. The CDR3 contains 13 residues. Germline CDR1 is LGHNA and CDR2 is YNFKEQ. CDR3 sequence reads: CVSSPNSYNEQFF. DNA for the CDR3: TGTGTCAGCAGCCCCAATTCCTACAATGAGCAGTTCTTC.

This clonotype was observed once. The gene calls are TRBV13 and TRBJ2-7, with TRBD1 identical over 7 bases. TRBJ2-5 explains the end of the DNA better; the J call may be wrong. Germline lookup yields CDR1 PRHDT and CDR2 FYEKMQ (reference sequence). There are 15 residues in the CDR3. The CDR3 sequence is CASSSPTGPQETQYF. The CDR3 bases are TGTGCCAGCAGCTCCCCGACAGGGCCGCAAGAGACCCAGTACTTC.

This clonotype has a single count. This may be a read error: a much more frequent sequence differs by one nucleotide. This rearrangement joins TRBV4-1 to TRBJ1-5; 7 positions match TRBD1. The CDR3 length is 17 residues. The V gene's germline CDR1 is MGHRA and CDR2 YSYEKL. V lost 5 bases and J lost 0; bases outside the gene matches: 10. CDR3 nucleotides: TGCGCCAGCAGCTTAATGAGGGGACAGTATAGCAATCAGCCCCAGCATTTT. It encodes CASSLMRGQYSNQPQHF.

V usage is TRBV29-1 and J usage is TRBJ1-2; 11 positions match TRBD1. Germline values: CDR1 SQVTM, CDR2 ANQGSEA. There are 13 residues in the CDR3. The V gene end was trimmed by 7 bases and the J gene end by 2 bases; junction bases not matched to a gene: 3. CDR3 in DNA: TGCAGCGCCGGACAGGGGGCGAACTATGGCTACACCTTC. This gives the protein CSAGQGANYGYTF.

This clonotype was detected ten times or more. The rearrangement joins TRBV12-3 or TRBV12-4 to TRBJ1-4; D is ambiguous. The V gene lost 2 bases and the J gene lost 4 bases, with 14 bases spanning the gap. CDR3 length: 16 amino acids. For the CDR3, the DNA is TGTGCCAGCAGTTTAAGCCTGGCAGAGATTAATGAAAAACTGTTTTTT. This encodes CASSLSLAEINEKLFF.

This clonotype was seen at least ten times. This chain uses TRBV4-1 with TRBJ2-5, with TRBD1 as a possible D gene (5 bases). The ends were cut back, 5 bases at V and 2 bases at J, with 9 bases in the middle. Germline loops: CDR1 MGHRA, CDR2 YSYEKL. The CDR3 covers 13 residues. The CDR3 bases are TGCGCCAGCAGCGAACCAGGGCAAGAGACCCAGTACTTC. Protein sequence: CASSEPGQETQYF.

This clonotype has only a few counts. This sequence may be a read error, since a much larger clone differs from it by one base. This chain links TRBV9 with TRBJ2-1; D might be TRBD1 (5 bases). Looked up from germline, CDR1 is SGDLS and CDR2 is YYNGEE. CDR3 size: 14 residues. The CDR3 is CASSVEGPDNGQFF. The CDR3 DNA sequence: TGTGCCAGCAGCGTAGAGGGGCCAGACAATGGGCAGTTCTTC. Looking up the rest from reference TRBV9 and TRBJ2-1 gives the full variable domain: DSGVTQTPKHLITATGQRVTLRCSPRSGDLSVYWYQQSLDQGLQFLIQYYNGEERAKGNILERFSAQQFPDLHSELNLSSLELGDSALYFCASSVEGPDNGQFFGPGTRLTVL.

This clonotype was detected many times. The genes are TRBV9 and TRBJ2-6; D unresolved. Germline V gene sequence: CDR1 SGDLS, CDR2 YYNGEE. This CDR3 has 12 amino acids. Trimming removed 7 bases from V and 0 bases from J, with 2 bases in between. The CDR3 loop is CASGSGANVLTF. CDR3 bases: TGTGCCAGCGGCTCTGGGGCCAACGTCCTGACTTTC.

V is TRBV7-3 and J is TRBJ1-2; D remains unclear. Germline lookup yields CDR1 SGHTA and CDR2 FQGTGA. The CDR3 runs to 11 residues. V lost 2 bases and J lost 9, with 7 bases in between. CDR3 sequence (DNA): TGTGCCAGCAGCTTAGAGGGCCGCTACACCTTC. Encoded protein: CASSLEGRYTF.

The CDR3 coding sequence is TGCAGTGGGACCCCCGGGACAGCATATAATTCACCCCTCCACTTT. Translation: CSGTPGTAYNSPLHF. V is TRBV20-1 and J is TRBJ1-6, with 7 bases fitting TRBD1. V trimming: 7 bases; J trimming: 4 bases; junction bases outside the gene matches: 10. Per germline, CDR1 DFQATT and CDR2 SNEGSKA (reference sequence). CDR3 length: 15 amino acids.

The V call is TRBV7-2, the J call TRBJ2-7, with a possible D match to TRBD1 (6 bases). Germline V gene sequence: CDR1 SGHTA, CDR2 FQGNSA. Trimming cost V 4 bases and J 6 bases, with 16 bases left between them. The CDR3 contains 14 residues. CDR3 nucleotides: TGTGCCAGCAGCTCACCGGGACATTCGGGCGAGCAGTACTTC. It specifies CASSSPGHSGEQYF.

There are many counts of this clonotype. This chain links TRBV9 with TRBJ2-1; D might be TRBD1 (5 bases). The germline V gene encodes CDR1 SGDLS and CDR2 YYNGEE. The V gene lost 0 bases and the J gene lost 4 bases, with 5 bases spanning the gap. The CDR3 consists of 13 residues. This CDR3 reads CASSVGQYNEQFF. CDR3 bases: TGTGCCAGCAGCGTAGGACAGTACAATGAGCAGTTCTTC. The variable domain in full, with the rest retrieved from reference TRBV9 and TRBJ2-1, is DSGVTQTPKHLITATGQRVTLRCSPRSGDLSVYWYQQSLDQGLQFLIQYYNGEERAKGNILERFSAQQFPDLHSELNLSSLELGDSALYFCASSVGQYNEQFFGPGTRLTVL.

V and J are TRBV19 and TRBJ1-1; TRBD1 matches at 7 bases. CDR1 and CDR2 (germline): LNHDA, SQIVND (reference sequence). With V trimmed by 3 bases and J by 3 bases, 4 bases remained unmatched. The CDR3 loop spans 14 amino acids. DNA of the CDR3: TGTGCCAGTAGTATGAACAGGGGACACACTGAAGCTTTCTTT. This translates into CASSMNRGHTEAFF.

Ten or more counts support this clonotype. The CDR3, as DNA: TGCGCCAGCAGCCAGGGAACGGGGCAGCCCCAGCATTTT. This encodes CASSQGTGQPQHF. The gene calls are TRBV4-1 and TRBJ1-5; D is uncertain. The V gene lost 3 bases and the J gene lost 7 bases, with 10 bases spanning the gap. CDR3 length equals 13 residues. In germline, CDR1 is MGHRA, CDR2 YSYEKL.

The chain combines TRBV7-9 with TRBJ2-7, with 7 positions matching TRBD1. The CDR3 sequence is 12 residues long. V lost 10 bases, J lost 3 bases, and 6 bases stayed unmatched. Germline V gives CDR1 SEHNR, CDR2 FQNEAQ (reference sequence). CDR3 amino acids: CATTGTVYEQYF. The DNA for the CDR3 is TGTGCCACCACGGGGACAGTCTACGAGCAGTACTTC.

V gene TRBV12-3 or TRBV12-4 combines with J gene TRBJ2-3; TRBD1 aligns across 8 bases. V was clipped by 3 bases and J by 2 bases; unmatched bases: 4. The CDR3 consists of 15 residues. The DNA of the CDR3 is TGTGCCAGCAGTTTCCGACAGGGGAACACAGATACGCAGTATTTT. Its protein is CASSFRQGNTDTQYF.